A single sample is the source of the 28 T cell receptor beta chains below, sequenced in a study of cytomegalovirus exposure and HLA in healthy donors. The PCR was carried out with 60 Vbeta primers and 13 Jbeta primers. TCRdb's copy holds only in-frame clones and misses some; the assay was immunoSEQ multiplex PCR. The repertoire shows more than 85,000 clones; the top ten hold 5% to 6.5%. Input material: PBMCs. The receptor source for this set is a girl aged 5 to 17 in good health and CMV-seropositive.

The V gene is TRBV5-1, the J gene TRBJ2-1, with 8 bases that match TRBD2. Germline V CDR1 and CDR2: SGHRS, YFSETQ. The length of the CDR3 is 15 residues. The trim removed 2 bases at V and 7 bases at J, leaving 8 bases unmatched. This CDR3 reads CASSFGGGPGNEQFF. The CDR3 DNA follows: TGCGCCAGCAGCTTCGGGGGGGGGCCTGGGAATGAGCAGTTCTTC.

The chain links TRBV18 to TRBJ1-5; D is possibly TRBD1 (6 bases). Trimming took 1 base from V and 2 from J, leaving 9 bases between them. CDR3 length: 15 residues. From germline, CDR1 is KGHSH and CDR2 LQKENI. The DNA for the CDR3 is TGTGCCAGCTCACCACAGGGGGGGGGCAATCAGCCCCAGCATTTT. Translated: CASSPQGGGNQPQHF.

The chain has TRBV7-6 and TRBJ2-7, with D tentatively TRBD2 (6 bases). V shed 1 base and J shed 2 bases, with 15 bases lying between them. Germline V gives CDR1 SGHVS, CDR2 FNYEAQ. CDR3 length: 16 residues. The CDR3 region has the DNA TGTGCCAGCAGCTTAGATGTGGGGAGGCCTCCCTACGAGCAGTACTTC. Protein sequence: CASSLDVGRPPYEQYF.

The V call is TRBV4-1, the J call TRBJ2-7; TRBD2 matches at 7 bases. Losses at the gene ends were 4 bases for V and 5 bases for J; bases not matched to a gene: 11. The germline CDR1 and CDR2 sequences are MGHRA and YSYEKL. The CDR3 spans 15 residues. CDR3 in amino acids: CASSRIALASHEQYV. The DNA for the CDR3 is TGCGCCAGCAGCCGAATCGCACTAGCGTCCCACGAGCAGTACGTC.

V usage is TRBV18 and J usage is TRBJ2-1; 8 bases map to TRBD1. The V and J ends lost 2 bases and 6 bases, in that order; junction bases with no gene match: 6. Germline assignment: CDR1 KGHSH and CDR2 LQKENI. The CDR3 extends over 15 amino acids. The CDR3 protein is CASSPTTGAINEQFF. The CDR3 bases are TGTGCCAGCTCACCAACGACAGGGGCCATCAATGAGCAGTTCTTC. Using reference TRBV18 and TRBJ2-1 for the parts outside the CDR3, the full variable domain is NAGVMQNPRHLVRRRGQEARLRCSPMKGHSHVYWYRQLPEEGLKFMVYLQKENIIDESGMPKERFSAEFPKEGPSILRIQQVVRGDSAAYFCASSPTTGAINEQFFGPGTRLTVL.

The chain joins TRBV7-2 to TRBJ2-7; tentative D call: TRBD1 (5 bases). With 3 bases removed from V and 3 bases from J, the gap between germline ends came to 12 bases. The CDR3 contains 14 residues. Germline V gene sequence: CDR1 SGHTA, CDR2 FQGNSA. The CDR3 reads CASSLWQGIYEQYF. The CDR3 DNA reads TGTGCCAGCAGCTTGTGGCAGGGAATCTACGAGCAGTACTTC.

V and J are TRBV19 and TRBJ2-6; 7 bases match TRBD1. Looked up from germline, CDR1 is LNHDA and CDR2 is SQIVND (reference sequence). The CDR3 totals 18 residues. Trimming removed 5 bases from V and 1 base from J; junction bases left unmatched: 11. CDR3 in DNA: TGTGCCAGTAGTCGTATGGGGGACAGACGTTCTGGGGCCAACGTCCTGACTTTC. Translating gives CASSRMGDRRSGANVLTF.

The CDR3 DNA is TGCGCCAGCAGCTTGGATAGAAACACCGGGGAGCTGTTTTTT. It translates to CASSLDRNTGELFF. The chain has TRBV5-1 and TRBJ2-2, with D uncertain. V was clipped by 0 bases and J by 2 bases, with 5 bases between them. CDR1 and CDR2 (germline): SGHRS, YFSETQ. CDR3 length equals 14 residues.

The CDR3 is CASSLVASGGPDTQYF. The CDR3 DNA follows: TGTGCCAGCAGCTTAGTTGCTAGCGGGGGGCCAGATACGCAGTATTTT. The J gene is TRBJ2-3, the V gene TRBV7-2, with 11 bases aligning to TRBD2. The CDR3 extends over 16 amino acids. CDR1 SGHTA and CDR2 FQGNSA come from the germline V gene. The junction had 4 bases not matched to a gene; V was cut back by 1 base and J by 4 bases.

The genes are TRBV2 and TRBJ1-1; D may be TRBD1 (5 bases). In germline, CDR1 is SNHLY, CDR2 FYNNEI. V dropped 6 bases and J dropped 5 bases, with 16 bases sitting between them. CDR3 size: 14 residues. Here the CDR3 DNA reads TGTGCCAGCAGCGCGACGGGACTCTTGACTGAAGCTTTCTTT. This sequence encodes CASSATGLLTEAFF. Filled out from reference TRBV2 and TRBJ1-1, the complete variable domain reads EPEVTQTPSHQVTQMGQEVILRCVPISNHLYFYWYRQILGQKVEFLVSFYNNEISEKSEIFDDQFSVERPDGSNFTLKIRSTKLEDSAMYFCASSATGLLTEAFFGQGTRLTVV.

The chain links TRBV6-4 to TRBJ2-1; D is perhaps TRBD1 (5 bases). V dropped 6 bases and J dropped 3 bases, with 9 bases sitting between them. The CDR3 runs to 13 residues. The germline CDR1 and CDR2 sequences are MRHNA and SNTAGT. DNA for the CDR3: TGTGCCAGCAGCGCAGGGTTCTACAATGAGCAGTTCTTC. Its protein product is CASSAGFYNEQFF.

This chain links TRBV7-9 with TRBJ1-4; 8 nucleotides line up with TRBD1. The CDR3 spans 16 residues. The germline gives CDR1 SEHNR, CDR2 FQNEAQ (reference sequence). The junction had 8 bases not matched to a gene; V was cut back by 5 bases and J by 3 bases. The CDR3: CASSLSQGAANEKLFF. The CDR3 DNA follows: TGTGCCAGCAGCCTTTCCCAGGGGGCGGCTAATGAAAAACTGTTTTTT.

V gene TRBV19 combines with J gene TRBJ1-6; D uncertain. This CDR3 has 15 amino acids. Trimming shortened V by 3 bases and J by 7 bases, and 13 bases separated the two germline ends. Per germline, CDR1 LNHDA and CDR2 SQIVND (reference sequence). This chain's CDR3 is CASSIALNRNSPLHF. The CDR3 DNA is TGTGCCAGTAGTATCGCCCTAAACCGAAATTCACCCCTCCACTTT.

This chain uses TRBV12-5 with TRBJ1-4, with D possibly TRBD1 on 5 matching bases. V lost 5 bases, J lost 0 bases, and 19 bases lay in between. From germline, CDR1 is LGHNT and CDR2 FRNRAP. This CDR3 region has 18 residues. CDR3 nucleotides: TGTGCTAGTGGTCTCGTCGTGGGGGACTTTGCAACTAATGAAAAACTGTTTTTT. It yields the protein CASGLVVGDFATNEKLFF. Drawing the rest from reference TRBV12-5 and TRBJ1-4, the complete variable domain is DARVTQTPRHKVTEMGQEVTMRCQPILGHNTVFWYRQTMMQGLELLAYFRNRAPLDDSGMPKDRFSAEMPDATLATLKIQPSEPRDSAVYFCASGLVVGDFATNEKLFFGSGTQLSVL.

The V and J genes are TRBV28 and TRBJ1-2; 9 bases match TRBD1. This CDR3 spans 16 amino acids. The V and J ends lost 6 bases and 6 bases, in that order; junction bases with no gene match: 14. Germline CDR1 reads MDHEN; CDR2 reads SYDVKM. The CDR3 nucleotides are TGTGCCAGCAGCCGCCTGAGGGGACAGGGAACCGATGGCTACACCTTC. This encodes CASSRLRGQGTDGYTF.

The chain couples TRBV19 to TRBJ1-1; tentative D call: TRBD1 (6 bases). Germline CDR1 and CDR2: LNHDA and SQIVND (reference sequence). The germline V and J ends were trimmed by 9 bases and 2 bases, with 19 bases remaining between them. This CDR3 comprises 15 residues. CDR3 protein: CASQGSGTGNTEAFF. The CDR3 DNA follows: TGTGCCAGCCAGGGGTCCGGGACGGGAAACACTGAAGCTTTCTTT.

This sequence joins TRBV19 and TRBJ1-1; maybe TRBD1 (5 bases). From germline, CDR1 is LNHDA and CDR2 SQIVND (reference sequence). This CDR3 has 15 amino acids. V was cut by 5 bases and J by 0 bases, with 13 bases left in between. CDR3 nucleotides: TGTGCCAGTAGTGCTTATTGGGGCCTGAACACTGAAGCTTTCTTT. This encodes CASSAYWGLNTEAFF.

The chain links TRBV5-5 to TRBJ2-1; 8 nucleotides align to TRBD2. The CDR3 consists of 15 residues. From germline, CDR1 is SGHKS and CDR2 YYEKEE (reference sequence). The V and J ends lost 3 bases and 2 bases, in that order; junction bases with no gene match: 4. CDR3 sequence: CASSYRAGAYNEQFF. The CDR3 DNA sequence: TGTGCCAGCAGCTACCGAGCGGGGGCCTACAATGAGCAGTTCTTC.

The gene calls are TRBV4-3 and TRBJ2-1; no firm D call. Trimming cost V 0 bases and J 5 bases, with 14 bases left between them. The CDR3 is made up of 16 amino acids. Germline V gene lookup returns CDR1 LGHNA and CDR2 YSLEER. This CDR3 is CASSQDPLRVDNEQFF. CDR3 bases: TGCGCCAGCAGCCAAGATCCACTACGGGTGGACAATGAGCAGTTCTTC.

CDR3 nucleotide sequence: TGTGCCAGCAGCTTTGGACAGGGTACAGATACGCAGTATTTT. Translated: CASSFGQGTDTQYF. V is TRBV5-6 and J is TRBJ2-3; 8 positions match TRBD1. In germline, CDR1 is SGHDT, CDR2 YYEEEE. V trimming: 2 bases; J trimming: 3 bases; junction bases outside the gene matches: 2. The CDR3 is 14 residues long.

This chain uses TRBV20-1 with TRBJ2-7, with D possibly matching TRBD1 (5 bases). V gave up 3 bases and J gave up 5 bases, with 8 bases separating them. The CDR3 length is 11 residues. Germline CDR1 is DFQATT and CDR2 is SNEGSKA (reference sequence). This CDR3 reads CSASGQNEQYF. The CDR3 nucleotides are TGCAGTGCTAGTGGACAAAACGAGCAGTACTTC.

V usage is TRBV7-2 and J usage is TRBJ2-7; TRBD1 agrees at 8 bases. V lost 1 base and J lost 2; bases outside the gene matches: 1. Per the germline V gene, CDR1 is SGHTA and CDR2 is FQGNSA. The CDR3 is 14 amino acids. CDR3: CASSLGTGTYEQYF. CDR3 bases: TGTGCCAGCAGCTTAGGGACAGGGACCTACGAGCAGTACTTC.

The gene calls are TRBV11-3 and TRBJ2-1; D might be TRBD1 (6 bases). CDR1 is SGHNT, CDR2 YENEEA, per germline. Trimming cost V 4 bases and J 0 bases, with 16 bases left between them. The CDR3 extends over 17 amino acids. The CDR3 sequence is CASSSNRVLSSYNEQFF. The CDR3 nucleotides read TGTGCCAGCAGCTCCAACAGGGTCCTCAGCTCCTACAATGAGCAGTTCTTC.

The chain combines TRBV6-6 with TRBJ1-2, with 10 bases that match TRBD1. Germline assignment: CDR1 MNHNY and CDR2 SVGAGI (reference sequence). The ends lost 5 bases at V and 8 bases at J; junction bases unmatched: 8. The CDR3 sequence is 14 residues long. The CDR3 region is CASSQTGTGEGYTF. CDR3 in DNA: TGTGCCAGCAGTCAGACCGGGACAGGGGAAGGCTACACCTTC.

This chain connects TRBV19 to TRBJ2-5, with 8 bases aligning to TRBD1. V shed 5 bases and J 4 bases; nucleotides not matched to a gene: 12. The CDR3 is made up of 16 amino acids. CDR1 and CDR2 (germline): LNHDA, SQIVND (reference sequence). CDR3 DNA: TGTGCCAGTAGTTTGCCAGGGGGCGTGAACCTAGAGACCCAGTACTTC. The encoded protein is CASSLPGGVNLETQYF. Filled out from reference TRBV19 and TRBJ2-5, the complete variable domain reads DGGITQSPKYLFRKEGQNVTLSCEQNLNHDAMYWYRQDPGQGLRLIYYSQIVNDFQKGDIAEGYSVSREKKESFPLTVTSAQKNPTAFYLCASSLPGGVNLETQYFGPGTRLLVL.

This chain joins TRBV7-6 and TRBJ1-6, with 7 bases that match TRBD1. The V gene's germline CDR1 is SGHVS and CDR2 FNYEAQ. The ends lost 4 bases at V and 8 bases at J; junction bases unmatched: 14. The CDR3 loop spans 17 amino acids. This chain's CDR3 is CASSSLDRVGVDSPLHF. The CDR3 coding sequence is TGTGCCAGCAGCTCCCTCGACAGGGTCGGAGTTGATTCACCCCTCCACTTT.

The V gene is TRBV5-6, the J gene TRBJ2-7; no clear D gene. The CDR3 length is 15 residues. CDR1 SGHDT and CDR2 YYEEEE come from the germline V gene. Trimming cost V 1 base and J 0 bases, with 11 bases left between them. The CDR3 DNA sequence: TGTGCCAGCAGCTTGTACTCCCTACTCTCCTACGAGCAGTACTTC. It encodes CASSLYSLLSYEQYF.

In DNA, the CDR3 is TGTGCCAGCAGTTACTCGATCCAGGAAAACTATGGCTACACCTTC. This sequence encodes CASSYSIQENYGYTF. J is TRBJ1-2 and V is TRBV6-5, with D uncertain. The V gene lost 0 bases and the J gene lost 2 bases, with 10 bases spanning the gap. This CDR3 has 15 amino acids. Germline V gives CDR1 MNHEY, CDR2 SVGAGI.